This TCR beta chain comes out of a study of blood T cell repertoires in COVID-19. The data were produced by immunoSEQ multiplex PCR, yet TCRdb's version contains in-frame clones alone and is incomplete. Among more than 300,000 clones, around 83% were seen once, and the ten largest hold 5% to 6%. Symptom resolution, clearance, or two negative PCRs marked the recovered donors of Cohort 3. What was sequenced was PBMCs or T cells enriched from blood (not recorded which). The receptor's source is a woman aged 50 to 65 who had recovered from COVID-19.

CDR3 in amino acids: CASSPNSGQETQYF. CDR3 in DNA: TGCGCCAGCAGCCCCAATAGCGGCCAAGAGACCCAGTACTTC. The chain employs TRBV5-1 and TRBJ2-5; D is perhaps TRBD2 (6 bases). CDR1 SGHRS and CDR2 YFSETQ come from the germline V gene. This CDR3 spans 14 amino acids. Deletions cut 4 bases from V and 1 base from J, with 11 bases between.